Each of the 21 T cell receptor beta chains below was sequenced from the same sample in a study of sequential checkpoint blockade in melanoma. This sample's treatment: randomized to nivolumab then ipilimumab (arm A) or the reverse (arm B). The repertoire was sequenced with immunoSEQ multiplex PCR; TCRdb's copy has only in-frame clones and lacks some. This repertoire shows over 20,000 clones, approximately 79% found once; its top ten account for 27%. This specimen consisted of CD8+ T cells sorted from blood (inferred from file names), obtained from a patient given nivolumab and ipilimumab in sequence. The receptors stem from a human donor with melanoma.

V gene TRBV4-3 combines with J gene TRBJ2-4; D ambiguous. The V gene's germline CDR1 is LGHNA and CDR2 YSLEER. The CDR3 loop spans 14 amino acids. Trimming took 2 bases from V and 7 from J, leaving 12 bases between them. The CDR3 DNA sequence: TGCGCCAGCAGCCAATATCATGTAGAGAACATTCAGTACTTC. This translates into CASSQYHVENIQYF.

The chain joins TRBV2 to TRBJ2-1; tentatively, D is TRBD2 (6 bases). V gave up 4 bases and J gave up 4 bases, with 11 bases separating them. CDR1 and CDR2 (germline): SNHLY, FYNNEI. This CDR3 spans 14 amino acids. The CDR3 DNA reads TGTGCCAGCAGTGGCCCGGGGGAGTACAATGAGCAGTTCTTC. It is translated as CASSGPGEYNEQFF.

The V gene is TRBV19, the J gene TRBJ1-5, with 7 bases matching TRBD1. Germline assignment: CDR1 LNHDA and CDR2 SQIVND (reference sequence). The CDR3 runs to 15 residues. The ends lost 5 bases at V and 4 bases at J; junction bases unmatched: 8. In nucleotides, the CDR3 is TGTGCCAGTAGTCTTTGGACAGGAGCGAATCAGCCCCAGCATTTT. Its translation: CASSLWTGANQPQHF. The full variable domain, its missing parts supplied by reference TRBV19 and TRBJ1-5, is DGGITQSPKYLFRKEGQNVTLSCEQNLNHDAMYWYRQDPGQGLRLIYYSQIVNDFQKGDIAEGYSVSREKKESFPLTVTSAQKNPTAFYLCASSLWTGANQPQHFGDGTRLSIL.

The chain employs TRBV10-1 and TRBJ2-2, with TRBD2 matching over 12 bases. There are 19 residues in the CDR3. The germline V gene has CDR1 WNHNN and CDR2 SYGVQD (reference sequence). V trimming: 11 bases; J trimming: 5 bases; junction bases outside the gene matches: 21. This CDR3 reads CAPTLKRLAGDPGTGELFF. The CDR3 nucleotides read TGCGCCCCCACGCTTAAACGACTAGCGGGAGACCCGGGAACCGGGGAGCTGTTTTTT.

In its sample, this clone is medium-sized (0.01 to 0.1%). V is TRBV7-8 and J is TRBJ1-2; possibly TRBD1 for D (5 bases). Germline CDR1 SGHVS, CDR2 FQNEAQ. The CDR3 is 14 amino acids. Between the trimmed V and J ends, which lost 1 base and 6 bases, there was a span of 12 bases. The CDR3 region is CASSLGGEWNGYTF. The CDR3 nucleotides are TGTGCCAGCAGCTTAGGGGGGGAGTGGAATGGCTACACCTTC.

There are a few counts of this clone. The chain links TRBV5-4 to TRBJ2-5; D gene ambiguous. The J call is uncertain, as TRBJ2-7 better fits the DNA end. The CDR3 loop spans 12 amino acids. The germline V gene encodes CDR1 SGHNT and CDR2 YYREEE (reference sequence). The CDR3 coding sequence is TGTGCCAGCAGCTTGTTTGCGCACGAGCAGTACTTC. It yields the protein CASSLFAHEQYF.

The rearrangement uses TRBV28 and TRBJ2-7, with 9 bases identical to TRBD1. The CDR3 has 16 residues. Losses at the gene ends were 4 bases for V and 1 base for J; bases not matched to a gene: 8. Germline V lookup: CDR1 MDHEN, CDR2 SYDVKM. The CDR3 nucleotides read TGTGCCAGCAGTTCAACCCGGGACAGGGAATCCTACGAGCAGTACTTC. Its protein is CASSSTRDRESYEQYF.

V is TRBV28 and J is TRBJ2-2; 11 bases line up with TRBD2. V lost 4 bases and J lost 1; bases outside the gene matches: 11. Germline V gene sequence: CDR1 MDHEN, CDR2 SYDVKM. The CDR3 loop spans 19 amino acids. CDR3 amino acids: CASSSELGGTSGNTGELFF. The CDR3 DNA follows: TGTGCCAGCAGTTCAGAGCTGGGGGGGACTAGCGGGAACACCGGGGAGCTGTTTTTT.

The genes are TRBV29-1 and TRBJ2-2; TRBD1 matches at 9 bases. The CDR3 runs 16 residues. CDR1 is SQVTM and CDR2 is ANQGSEA in the germline V gene. V lost 4 bases and J lost 6; bases outside the gene matches: 12. The CDR3 DNA follows: TGCAGCGTTGGCATCCGGGACAGGGCTGGATCCGGGGAGCTGTTTTTT. Protein sequence: CSVGIRDRAGSGELFF.

This rearrangement joins TRBV10-1 to TRBJ2-2; 7 bases are a match to TRBD1. The CDR3 contains 14 residues. Looked up from germline, CDR1 is WNHNN and CDR2 is SYGVQD (reference sequence). After removal of 6 bases from V and 3 bases from J, the junction contained 4 bases not matched to a gene. Here the CDR3 DNA reads TGCGCCAGCAGGTTAACAGGGGACACCGGGGAGCTGTTTTTT. Its protein is CASRLTGDTGELFF.

V usage is TRBV7-2 and J usage is TRBJ1-2; possibly TRBD1 for D (6 bases). The CDR3 covers 12 residues. Germline V gene data show CDR1 as SGHTA and CDR2 as FQGNSA. Trimming stripped 4 bases from V and 6 bases from J, with 9 bases between. CDR3 coding DNA: TGTGCCAGCAGCTACAGGGTCGATGGCTACACCTTC. Amino acid sequence: CASSYRVDGYTF.

The chain links TRBV27 to TRBJ2-5, with a tentative D call TRBD1 (7 bases). V was trimmed by 0 bases and J by 3 bases, leaving 14 bases between them. The CDR3 runs 16 residues. Germline assignment: CDR1 MNHEY and CDR2 SMNVEV (reference sequence). The CDR3 DNA sequence: TGTGCCAGCAGTTTATCGGCGGGAACAGGGGAAGAGACCCAGTACTTC. It translates to CASSLSAGTGEETQYF.

The chain has TRBV14 and TRBJ1-5; no clear D. Germline-derived CDR1 and CDR2 are SGHDN and FVKESK. The V end was cut by 4 bases, the J end by 11 bases, with 15 bases between. This CDR3 has 13 residues. For the CDR3, the DNA is TGTGCCAGCAGCCTCCATGGGAGTTGGACCCAGCATTTT. The encoded protein is CASSLHGSWTQHF. The full variable domain, rest sourced from reference TRBV14 and TRBJ1-5, is EAGVTQFPSHSVIEKGQTVTLRCDPISGHDNLYWYRRVMGKEIKFLLHFVKESKQDESGMPNNRFLAERTGGTYSTLKVQPAELEDSGVYFCASSLHGSWTQHFGDGTRLSIL.

Notes on this clone: The sample carries other DNA sequences with the same CDR3. The V and J genes are TRBV10-3 and TRBJ2-3, with D perhaps matching TRBD2 (6 bases). The CDR3 has 15 amino acids. Deletions cut 0 bases from V and 0 bases from J, with 7 bases between. Germline V gives CDR1 ENHRY, CDR2 SYGVKD. Here the CDR3 DNA reads TGTGCCATCAGTGAGTCGGGGGGAAGCACAGATACGCAGTATTTT. Amino acids: CAISESGGSTDTQYF.

V and J are TRBV4-3 and TRBJ2-5, with 7 bases that match TRBD2. The V and J ends lost 1 base and 4 bases, in that order; junction bases with no gene match: 12. CDR1 and CDR2 (germline): LGHNA, YSLEER. The length of the CDR3 is 17 residues. The CDR3 reads CASSQVLGGGRGETQYF. DNA of the CDR3: TGCGCCAGCAGCCAAGTGTTAGGCGGAGGGAGGGGAGAGACCCAGTACTTC.

The CDR3 DNA reads as TGTGCCAGCAGCTACCCGACTAGCGGGAGAGTGGCAGATACGCAGTATTTT. This encodes CASSYPTSGRVADTQYF. The rearrangement uses TRBV7-9 and TRBJ2-3, with 12 nucleotides matching TRBD2. CDR1 SEHNR and CDR2 FQNEAQ come from the germline V gene (reference sequence). V gave up 4 bases and J gave up 4 bases; unmatched junction bases: 9. CDR3 length: 17 amino acids.

This clone ranks as medium-sized (0.01 to 0.1%). The chain has TRBV6-6 and TRBJ2-6; maybe TRBD1 (6 bases). Trimming took off 2 bases at V and 4 bases at J, with 9 bases between the two ends. Germline values: CDR1 MNHNY, CDR2 SVGAGI (reference sequence). The CDR3 contains 15 residues. The CDR3 protein is CASSYLGAGANVLTF. CDR3 nucleotides: TGTGCCAGCAGTTACCTGGGGGCGGGGGCCAACGTCCTGACTTTC.

The V gene is TRBV4-3, the J gene TRBJ2-1; possibly TRBD2 for D (5 bases). CDR1 and CDR2 from the germline V gene are LGHNA and YSLEER. V was pared by 4 bases and J by 2 bases, with 18 bases between. The CDR3 sequence is 17 residues long. DNA of the CDR3: TGCGCCAGCAGCCGGGTTTTGAGCGGCCTCGCCTACAATGAGCAGTTCTTC. Translating it yields CASSRVLSGLAYNEQFF.

The chain has TRBV7-2 and TRBJ2-7; no firm D call. The CDR3 is 11 residues long. V gave up 5 bases and J gave up 1 base, with 3 bases separating them. Germline assignment: CDR1 SGHTA and CDR2 FQGNSA. The CDR3 sequence is CASSPSYEQYF. The CDR3 DNA reads as TGTGCCAGCAGCCCGTCCTACGAGCAGTACTTC.

This rearrangement joins TRBV10-3 to TRBJ2-7; 10 bases are a match to TRBD1. The CDR3 runs to 14 residues. In germline, CDR1 is ENHRY, CDR2 SYGVKD. V trimming: 3 bases; J trimming: 5 bases; junction bases outside the gene matches: 4. The CDR3 protein is CAISDGQGENEQYF. CDR3 DNA: TGTGCCATCAGTGACGGACAGGGGGAGAACGAGCAGTACTTC.

The rearrangement uses TRBV7-9 and TRBJ2-3; 8 positions match TRBD1. Germline loops: CDR1 SEHNR, CDR2 FQNEAQ (reference sequence). This CDR3 spans 16 amino acids. J gave up 4 bases and V 3 bases, and 9 bases lay outside the gene matches. The CDR3 here is CASSFSDRGVPDTQYF. The CDR3 nucleotides read TGTGCCAGCAGCTTCTCAGACAGGGGTGTCCCAGATACGCAGTATTTT.